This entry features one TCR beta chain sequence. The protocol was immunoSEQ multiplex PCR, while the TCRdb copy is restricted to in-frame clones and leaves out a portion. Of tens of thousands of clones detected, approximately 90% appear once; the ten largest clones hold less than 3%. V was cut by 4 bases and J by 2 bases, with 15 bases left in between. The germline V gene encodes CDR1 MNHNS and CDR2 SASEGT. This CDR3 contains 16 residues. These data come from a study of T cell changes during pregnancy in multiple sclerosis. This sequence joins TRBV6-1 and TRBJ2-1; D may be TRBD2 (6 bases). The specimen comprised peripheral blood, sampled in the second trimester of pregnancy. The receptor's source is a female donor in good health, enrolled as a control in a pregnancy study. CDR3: CASSATDYSPYNEQFF. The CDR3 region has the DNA TGTGCCAGCAGTGCAACGGACTATTCCCCCTACAATGAGCAGTTCTTC.